Shown below are 32 T cell receptor beta chains from a single sample sequenced in a study of tumor-infiltrating lymphocytes in primary liver carcinoma. A constant-region primer primed TCR beta cDNA synthesis from about 0.45 ug of total RNA. Employing slightly modified ARM-PCR, three nested multiplex PCR rounds were run, and these gave rise to the TCR beta libraries. Forward primers for TRBV1-TRBV30 and a C-beta reverse primer served the first two PCR rounds, at roughly 10 cycles each. TCRdb recomputed calls from the multiplex PCR reads with MiXCR, one row per CDR3 protein. The sample lists some 190,000 distinct CDR3 sequences, around four fifths occurring once. Co-extracting RNA and DNA was done with 20-30 mg of unsorted bulk tissue as input. The sample comprised tumor tissue from primary liver carcinoma. Every receptor here comes from a man in his forties with primary liver carcinoma and hepatitis B virus infection.

A word on this clonotype: One end of the junction varies from germline; a read error may be responsible. The CDR3 protein is CASTRTNEQFF. The CDR3 DNA reads as TGTGCTAGCACCCGGACCAATGAACAGTTCTTC. The chain has TRBV12-3 or TRBV12-4 and TRBJ2-1; D remains ambiguous. CDR3 length: 11 amino acids.

A remark on this clonotype: One end of the junction varies from germline; a read error may be responsible. The chain joins TRBV29-1 to TRBJ2-5; 7 bases are shared with TRBD1. This CDR3 contains 14 residues. Germline-derived CDR1 and CDR2 are SQVTM and ANQGSEA. The CDR3: CRVEGSDRAEIQYF. CDR3 coding DNA: TGCAGAGTAGAAGGGTCCGACAGGGCCGAGATCCAGTACTTC.

Concerning this clonotype: One end of the junction is discordant with germline, which a read error may explain. V gene TRBV28 combines with J gene TRBJ1-4, with no clear D. This CDR3 has 12 residues. Germline CDR1 and CDR2: MDHEN and SYDVKM. The CDR3 loop reads CARSSQNEKLFF. CDR3 nucleotides: TGTGCCAGAAGTTCCCAAAATGAAAAACTGTTTTTC.

In regard to this clonotype: A read error may produce the germline difference seen at one junction end. CDR3 coding DNA: TGCATCGCTTTGGATGAAAAATTGTTTTTT. Amino acid sequence: CIALDEKLFF. This chain links TRBV29-1 with TRBJ1-4; D not resolved. Germline V gives CDR1 SQVTM, CDR2 ANQGSEA. The CDR3 consists of 10 residues.

Note on this clonotype: The junction departs from germline at one end; a sequencing error may be responsible. V and J are TRBV11-1 and TRBJ2-4, with 9 bases aligning to TRBD2. The CDR3 consists of 17 residues. The germline gives CDR1 SGHAT, CDR2 FQDESV (reference sequence). The CDR3 DNA reads as TGTGCCAGCAGCTTTCCCGGGACTAGCACGAACAAAAACATTCGGTACTTC. This encodes CASSFPGTSTNKNIRYF.

Remarks on this clonotype: The germline gene is not matched at one end of the junction; a read error may be the cause. CDR3 DNA sequence: TGTGCCTGCAGCGCCCGACAGTTCACCGGGAAGCTGTTTTTT. Translating gives CACSARQFTGKLFF. This chain uses TRBV7-9 with TRBJ2-2; TRBD1 or TRBD2 may be the D gene (5 bases each). Germline V gene sequence: CDR1 SEHNR, CDR2 FQNEAQ (reference sequence). This CDR3 comprises 14 residues.

As regards this clonotype: The junction shows a germline mismatch at one end, possibly a read error. The chain joins TRBV10-3 to TRBJ2-2; TRBD1 agrees at 9 bases. The length of the CDR3 is 17 residues. CDR1 and CDR2 from the germline V gene are ENHRY and SYGVKD. CDR3 in DNA: TGTGCCATGAGTGAGTCGCTGACAGGGGGAGTAGGCGGGGAGCTGTTTTTT. Its protein product is CAMSESLTGGVGGELFF.

About this clonotype: The conserved phenylalanine or tryptophan is not found at the CDR3 terminus, so this likely reflects a read error. Because the CDR3's place on the DNA is in doubt, the DNA is left out and the CDR3 is given as listed by TCRdb. The V and J genes are TRBV6-1 and TRBJ2-1. Germline V CDR1 and CDR2: MNHNS, SASEGT. The CDR3 adds up to 13 amino acids, both ends counted. The CDR3 spells CASSERKNNEQLY.

This clonotype was picked up a small number of times. V gene TRBV29-1 combines with J gene TRBJ2-7; D gene unclear. The V gene lost 7 bases and the J gene lost 6 bases, with 16 bases spanning the gap. The length of the CDR3 is 12 residues. Germline V gives CDR1 SQVTM, CDR2 ANQGSEA. The CDR3 DNA reads as TGCAGCGCTGTGGATGCACCCGGCGAGCAGTACTTC. It translates to CSAVDAPGEQYF.

A remark on this clonotype: Compared with germline, one end of the junction differs, possibly owing to a read error. The CDR3, as DNA: TGCGCCACCAGAACCGGGACAGACTACACCGGGGAGTTGTTTTTT. Translation: CATRTGTDYTGELFF. The V and J genes are TRBV5-1 and TRBJ2-2; TRBD1 aligns across 7 bases. The length of the CDR3 is 15 residues. Germline V gives CDR1 SGHRS, CDR2 YFSETQ.

V is TRBV7-9 and J is TRBJ1-2; maybe TRBD1 (6 bases). Trimming shortened V by 8 bases and J by 2 bases, and 24 bases separated the two germline ends. There are 17 residues in the CDR3. The germline V gene encodes CDR1 SEHNR and CDR2 FQNEAQ (reference sequence). CDR3 DNA: TGTGCCAGCCGCTCCAGACCCCAGGGGAGGCGCAACTATGGCTACACCTTC. It translates to CASRSRPQGRRNYGYTF.

This clonotype was counted a single time. The junction departs from germline at one end; a sequencing error may be responsible. This chain joins TRBV11-2 and TRBJ2-2, with TRBD1 as a possible D gene (5 bases). CDR1 is SGHAT, CDR2 FQNNGV, per germline. This CDR3 contains 14 residues. The CDR3 spells CASSTGSYTWELFF. Written as DNA, the CDR3 is TGTGCCAGCAGCACAGGCTCGTACACCTGGGAGCTGTTTTTT.

Remarks on this clonotype: This CDR3 fails to terminate in the conserved phenylalanine or tryptophan, so it likely reflects a read error. The chain couples TRBV12-3 or TRBV12-4 to TRBJ1-5, with D unclear. The length of the CDR3 is 13 residues. The CDR3 nucleotides are TGTGTCAGCAGTCCAGGAAGAAATCAGCCCCAGCATTAT. It translates to CVSSPGRNQPQHY.

The chain combines TRBV6-1 with TRBJ2-7; D perhaps matches TRBD1 (6 bases). This CDR3 comprises 17 residues. Germline loops: CDR1 MNHNS, CDR2 SASEGT. Trimming took off 7 bases at V and 1 base at J, with 23 bases between the two ends. The CDR3 protein is CASTLGSQIGGSYEQYF. In DNA form, the CDR3 reads TGTGCCAGCACCCTAGGGTCTCAGATAGGGGGTTCCTACGAGCAGTACTTC.

As regards this clonotype: An end of the junction differs from the germline gene, which may be a read error. CDR3 residues: CASSLGTRGSYNEQSF. CDR3 bases: TGTGCCAGCAGTCTGGGGACCAGAGGCTCCTACAATGAACAGTCCTTC. This rearrangement joins TRBV6-5 to TRBJ2-1; D tentatively reads TRBD1 or TRBD2 (5 bases each). The CDR3 has 16 residues. Germline V lookup: CDR1 MNHEY, CDR2 SVGAGI.

Concerning this clonotype itself: This may stem from a read error, because a much larger clone lies one nucleotide away. J is TRBJ2-1 and V is TRBV5-1, with D possibly being TRBD1 or TRBD2 (5 bases each). The CDR3 length is 14 residues. V gave up 0 bases and J gave up 3 bases, with 7 bases separating them. CDR1 SGHRS and CDR2 YFSETQ come from the germline V gene. The CDR3 region has the DNA TGCGCCAGCAGCTTGGCGGGGCGCTACAATGAGCAGTTCTTC. It specifies CASSLAGRYNEQFF.

This clonotype counts as large. The chain links TRBV7-9 to TRBJ2-1; maybe TRBD1 (5 bases). The ends were cut back, 6 bases at V and 5 bases at J, with 17 bases in the middle. Germline V gene data show CDR1 as SEHNR and CDR2 as FQNEAQ (reference sequence). This CDR3 comprises 15 residues. The CDR3 sequence is CASSDSLSENNEQFF. Written as DNA, the CDR3 is TGTGCCAGCAGTGACAGTTTATCCGAAAACAATGAGCAGTTCTTC. Variable domain in full (rest from reference TRBV7-9 and TRBJ2-1): DTGVSQNPRHKITKRGQNVTFRCDPISEHNRLYWYRQTLGQGPEFLTYFQNEAQLEKSRLLSDRFSAERPKGSFSTLEIQRTEQGDSAMYLCASSDSLSENNEQFFGPGTRLTVL.

V is TRBV4-2 and J is TRBJ1-2; D possibly corresponds to TRBD1 (5 bases). This CDR3 has 13 amino acids. Germline-derived CDR1 and CDR2 are LGHNA and YNFKEQ. With 2 bases removed from V and 10 bases from J, the gap between germline ends came to 14 bases. The CDR3 nucleotides are TGTGCCAGCAGCCAAAATACAGGCTCTGACTACACCTTC. Its protein product is CASSQNTGSDYTF.

This clonotype was counted many times. The chain is built from TRBV14 and TRBJ2-1; TRBD2 matches at 7 bases. Germline V gene lookup returns CDR1 SGHDN and CDR2 FVKESK. The CDR3 totals 14 residues. The V segment lost 4 bases and the J segment 8 bases; nucleotides outside the gene matches: 8. CDR3 sequence: CASSPQGGADEQFF. The CDR3 DNA reads TGTGCCAGCAGCCCTCAGGGAGGGGCGGATGAGCAGTTCTTC.

The chain links TRBV5-6 to TRBJ2-1; D gene ambiguous. CDR1 and CDR2 from the germline V gene are SGHDT and YYEEEE. V was clipped by 7 bases and J by 5 bases, with 13 bases between them. CDR3 size: 13 residues. The CDR3 sequence: CASARGPNNEQFF. CDR3 nucleotides: TGTGCCAGCGCCCGAGGACCGAACAATGAGCAGTTCTTC.

The rearrangement joins TRBV6-2 or TRBV6-3 to TRBJ2-7; no clear D. Between the trimmed V and J ends, which lost 5 bases and 2 bases, there was a span of 13 bases. From germline, CDR1 is MNHEY and CDR2 SVGEGT. CDR3 size: 14 residues. The DNA for the CDR3 is TGTGCCAGCAGTATCTGGGCAGGTCCCTACGAGCAGTACTTC. Its protein product is CASSIWAGPYEQYF.

As for this clonotype: Mismatch with germline at one junction end may stem from a read error. The gene calls are TRBV28 and TRBJ1-3; D call uncertain. The germline CDR1 and CDR2 sequences are MDHEN and SYDVKM. The CDR3 totals 13 residues. CDR3 bases: TGTGCCAGCAAGTTCCTCGGTGGAAACATCATATATTTT. Encoded protein: CASKFLGGNIIYF.

Of note for this clonotype: No conserved phenylalanine or tryptophan is present at the end of the CDR3, so a read error is the likely explanation. The chain recombines TRBV7-9 with TRBJ1-2; tentatively, D is TRBD1 (5 bases). The CDR3 runs to 14 residues. Trimming pared 5 bases from V and 8 bases from J, leaving 18 bases between. The V gene's germline CDR1 is SEHNR and CDR2 FQNEAQ (reference sequence). The CDR3 is CASSQVGGYEGYTL. The CDR3 bases are TGTGCCAGCAGCCAAGTTGGGGGGTATGAAGGCTACACCTTA.

As concerns this clonotype: No conserved phenylalanine or tryptophan ends this CDR3, so it is likely a read error. The chain employs TRBV5-1 and TRBJ1-1; a possible D gene is TRBD1 (6 bases). Germline CDR1 SGHRS, CDR2 YFSETQ. The CDR3 covers 14 residues. CDR3 nucleotides: TGCACCACCGCGTCGGGGGACATGAACACTGAAGCTTTCATT. Its protein is CTTASGDMNTEAFI.

The gene calls are TRBV2 and TRBJ1-5; D is possibly TRBD1 (6 bases). Trimming shortened V by 8 bases and J by 5 bases, and 13 bases separated the two germline ends. CDR1 and CDR2 (germline): SNHLY, FYNNEI. CDR3 length: 13 amino acids. The CDR3 reads CASGPGEHQPQHF. For the CDR3, the DNA is TGTGCCAGCGGTCCAGGGGAGCATCAGCCCCAGCATTTT.

Only one count was recorded for this clonotype. At one end the junction does not follow the germline gene, possibly because of a read error. This sequence joins TRBV4-1 and TRBJ2-3; D is perhaps TRBD2 (6 bases). Germline lookup yields CDR1 MGHRA and CDR2 YSYEKL. The CDR3 spans 16 residues. Written as DNA, the CDR3 is TGTGCCAGCAGCCAAGAAACTAGCTGGAGTGCAGATACGCAGTATTTT. Translation gives CASSQETSWSADTQYF.

About this clonotype itself: One junction end disagrees with the germline gene, perhaps due to a read error. The chain links TRBV29-1 to TRBJ1-1, with D unclear. There are 12 residues in the CDR3. CDR1 is SQVTM and CDR2 is ANQGSEA in the germline V gene. The CDR3 sequence is CGVVTANTQAVF. The CDR3 nucleotides read TGCGGCGTGGTAACAGCTAACACTCAAGCTGTCTTT.

The rearrangement joins TRBV7-7 to TRBJ2-2; TRBD2 might be the D (6 bases). V lost 5 bases, J lost 6 bases, and 7 bases lay in between. CDR1 and CDR2 from the germline V gene are SSHAT and FNYEAQ (reference sequence). CDR3 length equals 12 residues. The DNA for the CDR3 is TGTGCCAGCAGCCCGGGGGCCGGGGAGCTGTTTTTT. Translated: CASSPGAGELFF.

On this clonotype itself: The junction does not match germline at one end; this may be a read error. This chain links TRBV6-1 with TRBJ2-3; D call uncertain. CDR3 length: 12 amino acids. CDR1 and CDR2 (germline): MNHNS, SASEGT. CDR3 sequence reads: CASCDWADTQYF. Written as DNA, the CDR3 is TGTGCCAGCTGTGATTGGGCTGATACGCAGTATTTT.

Regarding this clonotype: No conserved phenylalanine or tryptophan is present at the end of the CDR3, so a read error is the likely explanation. This chain links TRBV28 with TRBJ1-2; 9 nucleotides match TRBD1. The germline V gene encodes CDR1 MDHEN and CDR2 SYDVKM. This CDR3 has 17 amino acids. This chain's CDR3 is CANSFAGTGILYYGYTL. The CDR3 DNA reads TGTGCCAACAGTTTCGCCGGGACAGGGATTCTCTACTATGGCTACACCTTA.

Remarks on this clonotype: One junction end does not reproduce the germline sequence, and a read error may be involved. The chain employs TRBV30 and TRBJ1-5; no clear D gene. This CDR3 region has 14 residues. CDR1 is GTSNPN and CDR2 is SVGIG in the germline V gene (reference sequence). CDR3 region: CAWCVSGSNQPQYF. In DNA form, the CDR3 reads TGTGCCTGGTGTGTGTCCGGGAGCAATCAGCCCCAGTACTTT.

About this clonotype: Being one base from a much bigger clone, this may be a read error. The chain carries TRBV7-9 and TRBJ2-7; D may be TRBD2 (6 bases). V dropped 11 bases and J dropped 5 bases, with 19 bases sitting between them. Germline V gene sequence: CDR1 SEHNR, CDR2 FQNEAQ (reference sequence). The CDR3 covers 13 residues. CDR3 residues: CAVYWGGEDEQYF. The CDR3 DNA reads TGTGCCGTCTATTGGGGAGGAGAAGACGAGCAGTACTTC.